This T cell receptor (beta chain) stems from a study of regulatory T cells in long-lasting Graves disease. The table lists this clonotype with many counts. There are 19 residues in the CDR3. The ends were cut back, 5 bases at V and 3 bases at J, with 25 bases in the middle. As to time point: newly diagnosed GD, antithyroid drugs for less than 3 months. The TCR library was made from RNA extracted from PBMCs. To make TCR beta libraries, researchers used iRepertoire HTBI primers and Arm-PCR of CDR3 regions. In TCRdb, the multiplex PCR reads were re-called with MiXCR into one record per CDR3 protein. The data hold roughly 420,000 distinct CDR3 sequences, with 12% to 15% observed a single time. The data were also submitted as part of a second study, on T cells in Graves' hyperthyroidism and ophthalmopathy. That study reports: Stable disease denoted Graves' hyperthyroidism without ophthalmopathy progression within 18 months. Patients showing uncontrolled infection, other autoimmune disease, pregnancy or lactation were ineligible.

J is TRBJ1-4 and V is TRBV12-3 or TRBV12-4, with D perhaps TRBD1 (6 bases). The input for sequencing was peripheral blood mononuclear cells (PBMCs), taken at new diagnosis, from a patient treated with antithyroid drugs. This TCR came from a woman in her 50s with Graves disease. The CDR3 is CASSTDRQVGTRSNEKLFF. Written as DNA, the CDR3 is TGTGCCAGCAGTACTGACCGACAGGTCGGAACTAGGTCTAATGAAAAACTGTTTTTT.